This TCR beta chain appears in the sequencing data of a study of blood T cell repertoires in COVID-19. Across the study: Donors in the United States, Italy and Spain gave samples during acute or convalescent COVID-19.

In the source study's methods: Amplification from reference gene primers served as the basis for estimated nucleated cell counts. Libraries were prepared by immunoSEQ multiplex PCR; TCRdb keeps only in-frame clonotypes and omits some of them. That table supplies the V and J calls and clone size; D and trimming were determined from the DNA. Among about 54,000 clones, over 75% were seen once, and the ten largest hold around 3.2%. The CDR3 runs to 11 residues. Germline assignment: CDR1 SGHTS and CDR2 YDEGEE. Between the trimmed V and J ends, which lost 0 bases and 9 bases, there was a span of 4 bases. V gene TRBV5-8 combines with J gene TRBJ2-1, with D hard to call. This TCR was sampled from a human donor in a cohort sampled during active COVID-19. The specimen was peripheral blood. Here the CDR3 DNA reads TGTGCCAGCAGCTTGGAGCTTGAGCAGTTCTTC. Translated, it gives CASSLELEQFF.